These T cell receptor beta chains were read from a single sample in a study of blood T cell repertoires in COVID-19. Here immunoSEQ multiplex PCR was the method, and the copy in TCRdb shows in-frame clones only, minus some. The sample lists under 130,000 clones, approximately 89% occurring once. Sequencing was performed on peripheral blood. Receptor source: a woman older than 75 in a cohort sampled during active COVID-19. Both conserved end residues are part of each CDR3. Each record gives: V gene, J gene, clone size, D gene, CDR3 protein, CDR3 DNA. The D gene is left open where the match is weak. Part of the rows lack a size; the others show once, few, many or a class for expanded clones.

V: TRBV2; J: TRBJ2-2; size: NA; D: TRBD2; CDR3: CAAAGLAGDGTGELFF; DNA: TGTGCCGCAGCGGGGCTAGCGGGAGATGGCACCGGGGAGCTGTTTTTT
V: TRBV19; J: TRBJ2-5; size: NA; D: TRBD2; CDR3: CASTRLAGGQETQYF; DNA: TGTGCCAGTACCCGACTAGCGGGGGGCCAAGAGACCCAGTACTTC
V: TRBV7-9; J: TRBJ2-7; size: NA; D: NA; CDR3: CASSLSGVYEQYF; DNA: TGTGCCAGCAGCCTAAGCGGTGTATACGAGCAGTACTTC
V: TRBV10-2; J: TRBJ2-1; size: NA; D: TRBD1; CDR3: CASSRDRGNNEQFF; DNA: TGCGCCAGCAGTAGGGACAGGGGAAACAATGAGCAGTTCTTC
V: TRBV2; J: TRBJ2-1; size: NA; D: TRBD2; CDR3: CASSGGRVYNEQFF; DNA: TGTGCCAGCAGTGGCGGGAGGGTATACAATGAGCAGTTCTTC
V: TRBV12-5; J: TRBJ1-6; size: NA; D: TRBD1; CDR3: CASGFPGTGGSPLHF; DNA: TGTGCTAGTGGTTTCCCCGGGACAGGGGGCTCACCCCTCCACTTT
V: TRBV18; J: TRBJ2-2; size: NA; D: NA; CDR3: CASSPPGATISNTGELFF; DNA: TGTGCCAGCTCACCACCAGGAGCGACTATTTCGAACACCGGGGAGCTGTTTTTT
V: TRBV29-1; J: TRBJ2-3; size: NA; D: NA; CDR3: CSARNGGTQYF; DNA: TGCAGCGCCCGAAACGGAGGGACGCAGTATTTT
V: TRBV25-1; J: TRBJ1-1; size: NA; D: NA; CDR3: CASSESNRPEAFF; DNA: TGTGCCAGCAGTGAATCGAACAGGCCGGAAGCTTTCTTT
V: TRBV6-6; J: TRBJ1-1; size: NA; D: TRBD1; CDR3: CASSPRQGANTEAFF; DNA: TGTGCCAGCAGTCCAAGACAGGGCGCGAACACTGAAGCTTTCTTT
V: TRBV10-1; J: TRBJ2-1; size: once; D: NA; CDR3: CASSGAESNEQFF; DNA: TGCGCCAGCAGTGGGGCAGAAAGCAATGAGCAGTTCTTC
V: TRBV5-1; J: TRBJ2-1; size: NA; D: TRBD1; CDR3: CASFVTGAYNEQFF; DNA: TGCGCCAGCTTTGTGACAGGGGCCTACAATGAGCAGTTCTTC
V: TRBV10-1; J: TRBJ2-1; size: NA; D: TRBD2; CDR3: CASSVASGGEKNEQFF; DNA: TGCGCCAGCAGTGTGGCTAGCGGGGGGGAGAAGAATGAGCAGTTCTTC
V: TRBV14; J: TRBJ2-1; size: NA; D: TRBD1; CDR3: CASSRDRGSMFF; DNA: TGTGCCAGCAGCCGGGACAGGGGGTCTATGTTCTTC
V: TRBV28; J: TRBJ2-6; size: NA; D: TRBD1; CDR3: CASSALGQFPGANVLTF; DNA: TGTGCCAGCAGTGCCCTGGGACAGTTTCCTGGGGCCAACGTCCTGACTTTC
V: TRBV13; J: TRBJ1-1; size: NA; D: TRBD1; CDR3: CASSLRDRVNTEAFF; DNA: TGTGCCAGCAGCTTAAGGGACAGGGTGAACACTGAAGCTTTCTTT
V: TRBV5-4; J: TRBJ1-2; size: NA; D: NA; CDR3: CASSRGDEGYTF; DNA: TGTGCCAGCAGTCGGGGGGACGAGGGCTACACCTTC
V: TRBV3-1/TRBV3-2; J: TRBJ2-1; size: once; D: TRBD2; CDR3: CASSQVWTAGGPNEQFF; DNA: TGTGCCAGCAGCCAAGTCTGGACGGCGGGGGGGCCTAATGAGCAGTTCTTC
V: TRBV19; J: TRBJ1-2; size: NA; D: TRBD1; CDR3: CASSIPGQGGNGYTF; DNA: TGTGCCAGTAGTATTCCGGGACAGGGAGGGAATGGCTACACCTTC
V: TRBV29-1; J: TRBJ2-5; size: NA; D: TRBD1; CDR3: CSVRPGTGPETQYF; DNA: TGCAGCGTTCGTCCCGGGACAGGGCCGGAGACCCAGTACTTC
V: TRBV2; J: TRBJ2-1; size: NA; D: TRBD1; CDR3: CASSENRDREFF; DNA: TGTGCCAGCAGTGAAAACCGGGACAGGGAGTTCTTC
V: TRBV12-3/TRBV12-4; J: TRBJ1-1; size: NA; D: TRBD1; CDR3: CASSNRGTEAFF; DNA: TGTGCCAGCAGCAACAGGGGAACTGAAGCTTTCTTT
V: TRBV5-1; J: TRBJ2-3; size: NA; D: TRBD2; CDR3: CASSLVLAADTQYF; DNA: TGCGCCAGCAGCTTGGTACTAGCGGCCGATACGCAGTATTTT
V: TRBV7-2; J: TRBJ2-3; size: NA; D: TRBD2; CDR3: CASSSRLAGPSTDTQYF; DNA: TGTGCCAGCAGCTCGAGACTAGCGGGCCCGAGCACAGATACGCAGTATTTT
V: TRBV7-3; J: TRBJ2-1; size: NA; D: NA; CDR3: CASSPGGQNNEQFF; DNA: TGTGCCAGCAGCCCCGGGGGACAGAACAATGAGCAGTTCTTC
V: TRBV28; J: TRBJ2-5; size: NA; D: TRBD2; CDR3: CASRTREAGAFRETQYF; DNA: TGTGCCAGCAGGACCCGAGAAGCGGGAGCTTTTCGAGAGACCCAGTACTTC
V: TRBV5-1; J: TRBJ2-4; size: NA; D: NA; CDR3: CASRPGEQNIQYF; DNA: TGCGCCAGCAGGCCCGGGGAGCAAAACATTCAGTACTTC
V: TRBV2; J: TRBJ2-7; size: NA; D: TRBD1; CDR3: CASRVRDRGLVTYEQYF; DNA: TGTGCCAGCAGAGTTCGGGACAGGGGGCTAGTGACCTACGAGCAGTACTTC
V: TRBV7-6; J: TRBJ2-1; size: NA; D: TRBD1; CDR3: CASSLGAGGVLGNEQFF; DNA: TGTGCCAGCAGCTTAGGGGCAGGGGGAGTATTAGGCAATGAGCAGTTCTTC
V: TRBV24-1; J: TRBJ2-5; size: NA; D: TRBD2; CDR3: CATSAGTSGRGETQYF; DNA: TGTGCCACCAGTGCCGGGACTAGCGGGAGGGGAGAGACCCAGTACTTC
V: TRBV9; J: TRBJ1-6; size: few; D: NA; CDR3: CASSVGQPYNSPLHF; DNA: TGTGCCAGCAGCGTAGGACAGCCTTATAATTCACCCCTCCACTTT
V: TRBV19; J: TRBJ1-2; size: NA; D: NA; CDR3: CASKVTDHLRGYTF; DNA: TGTGCCAGTAAGGTGACAGATCACCTCAGGGGCTACACCTTC
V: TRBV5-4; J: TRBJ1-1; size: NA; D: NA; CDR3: CASIIKGGATGSEAFF; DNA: TGTGCCAGCATCATAAAAGGGGGGGCGACGGGTTCTGAAGCTTTCTTT
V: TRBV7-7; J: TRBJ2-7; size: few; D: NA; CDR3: CASSSRPRDEQYF; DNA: TGTGCTAGCAGCTCACGCCCGAGGGACGAGCAGTACTTC
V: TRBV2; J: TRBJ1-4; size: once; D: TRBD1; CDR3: CASSRPGQTNEKLFF; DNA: TGTGCCAGCAGCCGGCCGGGACAGACAAATGAAAAACTGTTTTTT
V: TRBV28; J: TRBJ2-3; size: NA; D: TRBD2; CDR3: CASRTSGTSGGTDTQYF; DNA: TGTGCCAGCAGAACTTCCGGGACTAGCGGGGGCACAGATACGCAGTATTTT